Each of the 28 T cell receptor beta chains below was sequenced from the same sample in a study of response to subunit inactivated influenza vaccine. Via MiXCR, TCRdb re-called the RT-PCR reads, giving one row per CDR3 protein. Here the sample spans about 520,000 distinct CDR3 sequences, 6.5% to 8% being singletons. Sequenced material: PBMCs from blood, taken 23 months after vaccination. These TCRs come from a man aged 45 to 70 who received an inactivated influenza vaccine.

The CDR3 DNA reads as TGTGCCAGCAGTTTTTTTAGCGTAGCGTCTACCTACGAGCAGTACTTC. Amino acid sequence: CASSFFSVASTYEQYF. The rearrangement joins TRBV28 to TRBJ2-7; D is possibly TRBD2 (5 bases). CDR1 is MDHEN and CDR2 is SYDVKM in the germline V gene. Deletions cut 3 bases from V and 2 bases from J, with 17 bases between. This CDR3 contains 16 residues.

CDR3 sequence: CSARAQGADTQYF. The DNA for the CDR3 is TGCAGTGCTAGGGCACAGGGGGCCGATACGCAGTATTTT. This chain joins TRBV20-1 and TRBJ2-3; 9 bases match TRBD1. V was clipped by 3 bases and J by 6 bases; unmatched bases: 4. Germline lookup yields CDR1 DFQATT and CDR2 SNEGSKA (reference sequence). The CDR3 sequence is 13 residues long.

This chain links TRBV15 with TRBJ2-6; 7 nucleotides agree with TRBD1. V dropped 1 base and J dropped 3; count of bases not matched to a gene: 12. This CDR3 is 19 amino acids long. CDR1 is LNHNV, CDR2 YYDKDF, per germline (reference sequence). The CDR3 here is CATSRGTGIPRDGANVLTF. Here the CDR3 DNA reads TGTGCCACCAGCAGAGGGACAGGTATCCCCCGCGATGGGGCCAACGTCCTGACTTTC.

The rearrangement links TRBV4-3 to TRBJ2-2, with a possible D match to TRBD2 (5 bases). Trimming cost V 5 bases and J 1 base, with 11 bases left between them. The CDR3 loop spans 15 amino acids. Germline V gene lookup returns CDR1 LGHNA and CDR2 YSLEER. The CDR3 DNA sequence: TGCGCCAGCAGCACCGATGGAGGGAACACCGGGGAGCTGTTTTTT. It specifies CASSTDGGNTGELFF.

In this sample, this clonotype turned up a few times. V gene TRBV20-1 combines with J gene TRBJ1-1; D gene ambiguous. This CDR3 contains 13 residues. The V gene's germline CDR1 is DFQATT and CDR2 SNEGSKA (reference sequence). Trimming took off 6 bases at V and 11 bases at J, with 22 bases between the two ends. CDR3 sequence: CSAGGDTDVWAFF. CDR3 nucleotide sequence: TGCAGTGCCGGAGGAGACACGGACGTGTGGGCTTTCTTT.

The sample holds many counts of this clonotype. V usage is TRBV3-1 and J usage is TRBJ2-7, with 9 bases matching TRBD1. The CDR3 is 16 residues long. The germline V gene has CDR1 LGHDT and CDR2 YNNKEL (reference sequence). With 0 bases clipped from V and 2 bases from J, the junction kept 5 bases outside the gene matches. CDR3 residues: CASSQEPGQGAYEQYF. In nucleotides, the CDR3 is TGTGCCAGCAGCCAAGAACCGGGACAGGGCGCCTACGAGCAGTACTTC.

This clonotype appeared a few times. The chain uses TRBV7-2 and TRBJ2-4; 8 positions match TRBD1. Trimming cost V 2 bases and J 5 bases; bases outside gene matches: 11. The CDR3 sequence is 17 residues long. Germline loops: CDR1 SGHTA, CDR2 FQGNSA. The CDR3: CASSLSTGRGRENIQYF. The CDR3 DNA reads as TGTGCCAGCAGCTTAAGTACTGGCAGGGGGCGCGAAAACATTCAGTACTTC.

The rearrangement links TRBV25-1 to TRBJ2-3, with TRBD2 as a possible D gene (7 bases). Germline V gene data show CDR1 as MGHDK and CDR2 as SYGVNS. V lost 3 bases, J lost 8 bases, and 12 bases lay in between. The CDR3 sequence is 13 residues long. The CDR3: CASSDGGLPTQYF. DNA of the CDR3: TGTGCCAGCAGTGACGGGGGGCTACCTACGCAGTATTTT.

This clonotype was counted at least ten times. The CDR3 loop is CASSSVGGRQPQHF. Here the CDR3 DNA reads TGTGCCAGCAGTTCCGTCGGGGGCAGGCAGCCCCAGCATTTT. V gene TRBV6-2 or TRBV6-3 combines with J gene TRBJ1-5; D possibly corresponds to TRBD1 (6 bases). Germline values: CDR1 MNHEY, CDR2 SVGEGT. V shed 4 bases and J shed 7 bases, with 14 bases lying between them. This CDR3 has 14 amino acids.

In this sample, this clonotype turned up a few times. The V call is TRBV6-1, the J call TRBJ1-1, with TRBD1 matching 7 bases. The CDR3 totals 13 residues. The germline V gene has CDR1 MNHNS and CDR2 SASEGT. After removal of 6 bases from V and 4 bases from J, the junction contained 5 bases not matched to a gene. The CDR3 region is CASRRGLSTEAFF. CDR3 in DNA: TGTGCCAGCAGAAGGGGGCTCTCCACTGAAGCTTTCTTT.

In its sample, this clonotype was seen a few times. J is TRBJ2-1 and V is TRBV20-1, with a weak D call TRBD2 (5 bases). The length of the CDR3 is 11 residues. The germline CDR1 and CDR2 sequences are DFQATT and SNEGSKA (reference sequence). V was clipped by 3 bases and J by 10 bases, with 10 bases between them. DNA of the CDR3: TGCAGTGCTAGTCCCCGGGGAGAGCAGTTCTTC. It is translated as CSASPRGEQFF.

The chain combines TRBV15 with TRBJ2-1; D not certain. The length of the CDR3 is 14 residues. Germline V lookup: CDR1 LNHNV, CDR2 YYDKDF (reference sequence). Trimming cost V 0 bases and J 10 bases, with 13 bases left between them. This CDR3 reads CATSRDRTPEEQFF. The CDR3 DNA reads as TGTGCCACCAGCAGAGATAGAACCCCTGAGGAGCAGTTCTTC.

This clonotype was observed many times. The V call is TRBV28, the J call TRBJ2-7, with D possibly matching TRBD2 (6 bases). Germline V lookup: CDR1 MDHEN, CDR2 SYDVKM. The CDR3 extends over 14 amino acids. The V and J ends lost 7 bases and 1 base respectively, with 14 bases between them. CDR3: CASTLGLPSYEQYF. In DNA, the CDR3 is TGTGCCAGCACGCTCGGACTACCTTCCTACGAGCAGTACTTC.

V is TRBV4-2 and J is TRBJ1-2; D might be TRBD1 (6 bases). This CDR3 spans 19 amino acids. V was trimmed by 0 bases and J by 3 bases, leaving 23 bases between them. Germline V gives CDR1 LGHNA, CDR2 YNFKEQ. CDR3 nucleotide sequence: TGTGCCAGCAGCCAAGATCCCCGGAGACAGGTTCTTTGGGACTATGGCTACACCTTC. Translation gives CASSQDPRRQVLWDYGYTF.

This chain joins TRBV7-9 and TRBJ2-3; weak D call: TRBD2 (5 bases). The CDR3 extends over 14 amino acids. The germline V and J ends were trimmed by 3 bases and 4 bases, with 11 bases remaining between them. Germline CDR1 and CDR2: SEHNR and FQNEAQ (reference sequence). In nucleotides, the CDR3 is TGTGCCAGCAGCTTCAGCGGTGCCGCAGATACGCAGTATTTT. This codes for CASSFSGAADTQYF.

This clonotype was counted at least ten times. In DNA, the CDR3 is TGCAGTGCTAGCTGGCGGGAGGGCCCCAATGAGCAGTTCTTC. Protein sequence: CSASWREGPNEQFF. The chain uses TRBV20-1 and TRBJ2-1, with 9 nucleotides matching TRBD2. Germline CDR1 reads DFQATT; CDR2 reads SNEGSKA (reference sequence). CDR3 size: 14 residues. V dropped 3 bases and J dropped 6; count of bases not matched to a gene: 6.

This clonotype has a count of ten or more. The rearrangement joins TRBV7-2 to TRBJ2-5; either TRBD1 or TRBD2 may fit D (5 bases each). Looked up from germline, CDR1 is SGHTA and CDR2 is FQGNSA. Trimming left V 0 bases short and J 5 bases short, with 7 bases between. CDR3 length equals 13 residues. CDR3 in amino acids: CASSLAWGETQYF. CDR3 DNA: TGTGCCAGCAGCTTAGCGTGGGGGGAGACCCAGTACTTC.

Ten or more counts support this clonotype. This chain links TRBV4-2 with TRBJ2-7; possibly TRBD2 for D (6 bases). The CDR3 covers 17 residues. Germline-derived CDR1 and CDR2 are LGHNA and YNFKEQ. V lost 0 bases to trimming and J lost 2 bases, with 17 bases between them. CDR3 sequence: CASSQDRRAGRPYEQYF. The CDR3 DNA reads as TGTGCCAGCAGCCAAGATAGACGGGCGGGGCGACCCTACGAGCAGTACTTC.

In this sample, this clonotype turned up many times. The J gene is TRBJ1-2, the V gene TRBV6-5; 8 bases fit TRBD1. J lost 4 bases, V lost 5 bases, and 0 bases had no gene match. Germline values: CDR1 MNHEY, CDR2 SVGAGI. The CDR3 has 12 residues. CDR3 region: CASSTGGYGYTF. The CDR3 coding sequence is TGTGCCAGCAGTACAGGGGGCTATGGCTACACCTTC.

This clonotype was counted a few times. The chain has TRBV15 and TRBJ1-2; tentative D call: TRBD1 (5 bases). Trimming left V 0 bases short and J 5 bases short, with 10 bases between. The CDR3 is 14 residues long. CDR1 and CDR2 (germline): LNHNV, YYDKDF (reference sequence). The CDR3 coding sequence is TGTGCCACCAGCAGAGACAGGGCGTCTTATGGCTACACCTTC. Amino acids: CATSRDRASYGYTF.

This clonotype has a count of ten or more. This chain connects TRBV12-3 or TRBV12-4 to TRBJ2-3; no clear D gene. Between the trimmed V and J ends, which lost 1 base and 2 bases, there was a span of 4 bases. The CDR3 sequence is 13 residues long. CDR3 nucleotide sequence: TGTGCCAGCAGTTTAGGGTTCACAGATACGCAGTATTTT. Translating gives CASSLGFTDTQYF.

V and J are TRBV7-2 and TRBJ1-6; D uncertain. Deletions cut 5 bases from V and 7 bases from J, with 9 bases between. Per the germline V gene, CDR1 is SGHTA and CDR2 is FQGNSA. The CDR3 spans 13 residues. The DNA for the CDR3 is TGTGCCAGCAGCCCCCAGTGGAATTCACCCCTCCACTTT. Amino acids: CASSPQWNSPLHF.

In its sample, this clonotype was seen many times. CDR3 region: CASRAEYEQYF. CDR3 nucleotide sequence: TGCGCCAGCAGAGCGGAGTACGAGCAGTACTTC. The V call is TRBV5-1, the J call TRBJ2-7; perhaps TRBD2 as D (5 bases). The CDR3 runs to 11 residues. Trimming removed 5 bases from V and 4 bases from J, with 7 bases in between. From germline, CDR1 is SGHRS and CDR2 YFSETQ.

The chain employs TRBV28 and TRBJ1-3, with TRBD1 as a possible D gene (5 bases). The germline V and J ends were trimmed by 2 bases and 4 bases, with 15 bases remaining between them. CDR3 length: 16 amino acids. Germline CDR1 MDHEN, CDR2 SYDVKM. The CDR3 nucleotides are TGTGCCAGCAGTTTAAGACTCGAGGACATGGGAAACACCATATATTTT. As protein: CASSLRLEDMGNTIYF. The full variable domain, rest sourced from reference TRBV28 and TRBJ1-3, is DVKVTQSSRYLVKRTGEKVFLECVQDMDHENMFWYRQDPGLGLRLIYFSYDVKMKEKGDIPEGYSVSREKKERFSLILESASTNQTSMYLCASSLRLEDMGNTIYFGEGSWLTVV.

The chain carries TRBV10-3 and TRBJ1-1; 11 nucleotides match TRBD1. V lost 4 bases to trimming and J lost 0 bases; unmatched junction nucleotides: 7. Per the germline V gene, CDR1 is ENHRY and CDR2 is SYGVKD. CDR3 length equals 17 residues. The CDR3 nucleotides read TGTGCCATCAGTGCGGGACAGGGGGGACTCATGAACACTGAAGCTTTCTTT. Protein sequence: CAISAGQGGLMNTEAFF.

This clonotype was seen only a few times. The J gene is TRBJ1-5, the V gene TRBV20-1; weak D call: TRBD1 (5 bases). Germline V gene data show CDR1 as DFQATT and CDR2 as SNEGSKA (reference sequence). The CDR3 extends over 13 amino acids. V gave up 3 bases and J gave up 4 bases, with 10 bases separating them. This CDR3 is CSASKSGNQPQHF. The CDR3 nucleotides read TGCAGTGCTAGTAAGTCAGGGAATCAGCCCCAGCATTTT.

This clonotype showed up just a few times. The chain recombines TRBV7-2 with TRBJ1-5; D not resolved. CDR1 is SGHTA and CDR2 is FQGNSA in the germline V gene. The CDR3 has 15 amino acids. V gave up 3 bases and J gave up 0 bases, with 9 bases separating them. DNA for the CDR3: TGTGCCAGCAGCTTCCAAGATTATAGCAATCAGCCCCAGCATTTT. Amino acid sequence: CASSFQDYSNQPQHF.

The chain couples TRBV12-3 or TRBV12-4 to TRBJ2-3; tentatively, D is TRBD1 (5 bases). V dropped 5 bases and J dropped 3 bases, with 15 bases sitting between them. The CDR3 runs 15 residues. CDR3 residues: CASSPDSLRTDTQYF. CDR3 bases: TGTGCCAGCAGTCCCGACAGCCTACGGACAGATACGCAGTATTTT.